This is a list of T cell receptor beta chains from one sample in a study of a mutant IDH1 vaccine in newly diagnosed glioma. TCRdb keeps only in-frame clones here, not all; method: immunoSEQ multiplex PCR. The sample lists 90,000 to 95,000 clones; 83% were seen once. This sample comprised PBMCs, obtained from a glioma patient treated with radiotherapy, temozolomide or both. Receptors were obtained from a woman in her forties or fifties with glioma. CDR3s include the opening cysteine and the closing phenylalanine or tryptophan. A D gene is named only where the DNA matches it firmly. Clone size is not always given. Where it is, it says once, few, many or a class for expanded clones.

CDR3	DNA	D	J	size	V
CASSSTGVEQYF	TGTGCCAGCAGTTCCACAGGGGTCGAGCAGTACTTC	TRBD1	TRBJ2-7	-	TRBV6-6
CASSFRDRSSEQYF	TGTGCCAGCAGCTTCCGGGACAGGAGTTCCGAGCAGTACTTC	TRBD1	TRBJ2-7	-	TRBV11-3
CAISAEVTPYGYTF	TGTGCCATCAGTGCTGAGGTGACCCCTTATGGCTACACCTTC	-	TRBJ1-2	-	TRBV10-3
CASTVQETQYF	TGTGCCAGCACCGTACAAGAGACCCAGTACTTC	-	TRBJ2-5	once	TRBV27
CASSLAGVDYGYTF	TGTGCCAGCAGCTTGGCAGGGGTGGACTATGGCTACACCTTC	-	TRBJ1-2	-	TRBV5-4
CSVGKDGGVGTEAFF	TGCAGCGTTGGAAAGGACGGGGGGGTGGGGACTGAAGCTTTCTTT	-	TRBJ1-1	few	TRBV29-1
CASSYDLREQFF	TGTGCCAGCAGTTACGACTTAAGGGAGCAGTTCTTC	-	TRBJ2-1	-	TRBV6-6
CSEGTAEETQYF	TGCAGCGAGGGAACGGCCGAAGAGACCCAGTACTTC	-	TRBJ2-5	-	TRBV29-1
CASSPNSPLHF	TGTGCCAGCAGCCCTAATTCACCCCTCCACTTT	-	TRBJ1-6	-	TRBV9
CASSKDGGPQPQHF	TGTGCCAGCAGCAAAGACGGGGGGCCTCAGCCCCAGCATTTT	-	TRBJ1-5	-	TRBV21-1
CASSSTGRTNYGYTF	TGTGCCAGTAGCTCTACGGGACGGACGAACTATGGCTACACCTTC	-	TRBJ1-2	-	TRBV19
CASSSSITLAGITDTQYF	TGTGCCAGCAGCTCCTCCATCACCCTAGCGGGGATCACAGATACGCAGTATTTT	TRBD2	TRBJ2-3	-	TRBV11-2
CASSINFAGGNYNEQFF	TGTGCCAGTAGTATCAACTTCGCGGGGGGCAACTACAATGAGCAGTTCTTC	TRBD2	TRBJ2-1	few	TRBV19
CASSVHSGIGGTDTQYF	TGTGCCAGCAGCGTCCACTCAGGGATTGGAGGCACAGATACGCAGTATTTT	-	TRBJ2-3	-	TRBV9
CASTTTVGSGNTIYF	TGTGCCAGCACCACTACAGTAGGCTCTGGAAACACCATATATTTT	-	TRBJ1-3	once	TRBV7-2
CASSWDRGTSGANVLTF	TGTGCCAGTAGCTGGGACAGGGGGACCTCTGGGGCCAACGTCCTGACTTTC	TRBD1	TRBJ2-6	-	TRBV19
CASSQGGGGSYNEQFF	TGCGCCAGCAGCCAAGGAGGGGGTGGCTCCTACAATGAGCAGTTCTTC	-	TRBJ2-1	-	TRBV4-1
CATSRDSGAFYEQYF	TGTGCCACCAGCAGAGATAGCGGGGCGTTTTACGAGCAGTACTTC	TRBD2	TRBJ2-7	-	TRBV15
CASSYSAGPYEQYF	TGTGCCAGCAGTTACTCAGCGGGGCCCTACGAGCAGTACTTC	TRBD2	TRBJ2-7	-	TRBV6-5
CASSYNRLGQRVYEQYF	TGTGCCAGCAGTTACAATAGGCTGGGACAGCGAGTCTACGAGCAGTACTTC	TRBD1	TRBJ2-7	-	TRBV6-8
CASSELRGGRELFF	TGTGCCAGCAGTGAATTAAGGGGCGGAAGGGAGCTGTTTTTT	-	TRBJ2-2	-	TRBV2
CASSPWQGSSYEQYF	TGCGCCAGCAGCCCCTGGCAGGGGAGCTCCTACGAGCAGTACTTC	-	TRBJ2-7	-	TRBV5-1